This TCR beta chain comes out of a study of blood T cells in healthy people across ages. A J-beta primer mix and a sample-barcoded 5' primer were used in a second PCR of roughly 7 to 12 cycles. Via MiXCR, TCRdb re-called the 5' RACE reads, giving one row per CDR3 protein. Altogether 550,000 to 800,000 distinct CDR3 sequences are present, approximately 31% being singletons, with the ten largest covering roughly 15%. There are many counts of this clonotype. Trimming removed 1 base at V and 9 bases at J, with 15 bases between. The CDR3 is made up of 14 amino acids. Germline V lookup: CDR1 SNHLY, CDR2 FYNNEI.

The V gene is TRBV2, the J gene TRBJ1-2; D not resolved. The clonotype was recovered from an elderly woman in good health. Sequenced: blood. CDR3 amino acids: CASSEVKGIWSYTF. In DNA, the CDR3 is TGTGCCAGCAGTGAAGTCAAGGGTATATGGAGCTACACCTTC.